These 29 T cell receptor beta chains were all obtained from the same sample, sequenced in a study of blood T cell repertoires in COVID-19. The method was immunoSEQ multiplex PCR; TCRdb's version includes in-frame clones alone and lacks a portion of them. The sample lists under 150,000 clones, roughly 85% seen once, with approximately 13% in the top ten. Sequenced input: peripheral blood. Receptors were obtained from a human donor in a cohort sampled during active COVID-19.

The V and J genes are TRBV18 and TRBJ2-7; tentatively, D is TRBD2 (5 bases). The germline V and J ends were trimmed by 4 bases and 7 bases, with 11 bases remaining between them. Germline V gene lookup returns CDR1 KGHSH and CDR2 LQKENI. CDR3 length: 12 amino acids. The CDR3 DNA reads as TGTGCCAGCTCACGGACTCCTCCGGAGCAGTACTTC. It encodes CASSRTPPEQYF.

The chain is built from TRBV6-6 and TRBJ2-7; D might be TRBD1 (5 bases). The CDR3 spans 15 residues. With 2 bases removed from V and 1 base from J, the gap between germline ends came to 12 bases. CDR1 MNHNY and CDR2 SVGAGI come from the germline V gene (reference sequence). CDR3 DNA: TGTGCCAGCAGTTACGTACAGGACCGGTCCTACGAGCAGTACTTC. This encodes CASSYVQDRSYEQYF.

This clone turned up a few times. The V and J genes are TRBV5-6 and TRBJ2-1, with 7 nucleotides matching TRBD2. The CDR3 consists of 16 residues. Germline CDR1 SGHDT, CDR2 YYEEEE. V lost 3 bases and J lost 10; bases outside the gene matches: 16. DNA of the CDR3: TGTGCCAGCAGCTCACGGCCGGAGCGGGGTGTAGGGGAGCAGTTCTTC. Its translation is CASSSRPERGVGEQFF.

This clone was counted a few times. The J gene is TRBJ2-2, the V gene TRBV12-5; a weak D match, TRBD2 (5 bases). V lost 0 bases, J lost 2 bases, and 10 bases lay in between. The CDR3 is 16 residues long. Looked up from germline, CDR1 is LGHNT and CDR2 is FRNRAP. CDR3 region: CASGLVQSGNTGELFF. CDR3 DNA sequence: TGTGCTAGTGGTTTGGTACAAAGCGGAAACACCGGGGAGCTGTTTTTT. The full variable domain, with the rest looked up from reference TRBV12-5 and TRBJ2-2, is DARVTQTPRHKVTEMGQEVTMRCQPILGHNTVFWYRQTMMQGLELLAYFRNRAPLDDSGMPKDRFSAEMPDATLATLKIQPSEPRDSAVYFCASGLVQSGNTGELFFGEGSRLTVL.

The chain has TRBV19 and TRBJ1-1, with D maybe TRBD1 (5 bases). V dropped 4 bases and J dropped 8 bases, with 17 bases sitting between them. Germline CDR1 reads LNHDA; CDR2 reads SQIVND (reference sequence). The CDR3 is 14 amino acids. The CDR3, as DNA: TGTGCCAGTAGTAAGCTCCCAGGGTCGGGCGAAGCTTTCTTT. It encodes CASSKLPGSGEAFF. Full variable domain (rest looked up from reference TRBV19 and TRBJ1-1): DGGITQSPKYLFRKEGQNVTLSCEQNLNHDAMYWYRQDPGQGLRLIYYSQIVNDFQKGDIAEGYSVSREKKESFPLTVTSAQKNPTAFYLCASSKLPGSGEAFFGQGTRLTVV.

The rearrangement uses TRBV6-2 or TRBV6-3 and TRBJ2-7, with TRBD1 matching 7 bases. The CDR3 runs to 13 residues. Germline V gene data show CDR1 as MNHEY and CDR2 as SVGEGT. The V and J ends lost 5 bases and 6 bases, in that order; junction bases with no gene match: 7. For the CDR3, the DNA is TGTGCCAGCAGTATGACAGGGTCACTCGAGCAGTACTTC. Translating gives CASSMTGSLEQYF.

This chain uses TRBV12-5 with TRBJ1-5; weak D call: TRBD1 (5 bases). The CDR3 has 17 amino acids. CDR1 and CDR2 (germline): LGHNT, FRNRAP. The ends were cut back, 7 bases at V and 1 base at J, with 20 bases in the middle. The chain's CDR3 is CASAFYPGSGSNQPQHF. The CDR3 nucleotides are TGTGCTAGTGCTTTTTACCCAGGGTCCGGAAGCAATCAGCCCCAGCATTTT.

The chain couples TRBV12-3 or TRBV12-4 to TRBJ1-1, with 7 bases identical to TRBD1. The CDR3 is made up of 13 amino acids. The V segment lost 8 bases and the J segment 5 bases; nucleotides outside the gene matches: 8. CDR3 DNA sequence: TGTGCCAGCCTCCGGACAGGCCTGACTGAAGCTTTCTTT. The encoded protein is CASLRTGLTEAFF.

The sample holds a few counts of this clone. The CDR3 here is CASSPTGGRGSPLHF. The CDR3 DNA reads TGTGCCAGCAGCCCGACAGGGGGCCGTGGGTCACCCCTCCACTTT. The gene calls are TRBV7-3 and TRBJ1-6; 10 bases agree with TRBD1. Germline V lookup: CDR1 SGHTA, CDR2 FQGTGA. V dropped 5 bases and J dropped 10; count of bases not matched to a gene: 8. The CDR3 extends over 15 amino acids.

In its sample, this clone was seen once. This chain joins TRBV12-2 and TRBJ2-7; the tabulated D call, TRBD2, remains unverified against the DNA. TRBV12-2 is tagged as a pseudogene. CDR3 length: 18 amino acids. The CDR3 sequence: CASRLASRTSDISYEQYF. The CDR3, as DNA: TGTGCAAGTCGCTTAGCTAGTCGGACTAGCGACATTTCCTACGAGCAGTACTTC.

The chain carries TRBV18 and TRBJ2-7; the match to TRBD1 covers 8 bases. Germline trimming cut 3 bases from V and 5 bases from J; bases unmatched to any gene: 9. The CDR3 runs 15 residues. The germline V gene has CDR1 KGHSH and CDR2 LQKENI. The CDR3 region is CASSPSRDRGHEQYF. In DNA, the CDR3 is TGTGCCAGCTCACCGAGCCGAGACAGGGGCCACGAGCAGTACTTC.

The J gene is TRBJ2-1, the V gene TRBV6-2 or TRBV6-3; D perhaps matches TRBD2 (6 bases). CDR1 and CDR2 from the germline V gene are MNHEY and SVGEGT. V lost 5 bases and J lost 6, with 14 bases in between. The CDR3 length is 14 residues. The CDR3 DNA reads TGTGCCAGCAGTCGTTTCTCGGAGGGCAATGAGCAGTTCTTC. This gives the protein CASSRFSEGNEQFF.

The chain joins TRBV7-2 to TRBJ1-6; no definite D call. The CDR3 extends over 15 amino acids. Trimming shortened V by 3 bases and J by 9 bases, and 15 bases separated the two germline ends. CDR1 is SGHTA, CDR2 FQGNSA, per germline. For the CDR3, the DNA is TGTGCCAGCAGCTTTTCCCCCGGGTTTGGTTCACCCCTCCACTTT. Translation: CASSFSPGFGSPLHF.

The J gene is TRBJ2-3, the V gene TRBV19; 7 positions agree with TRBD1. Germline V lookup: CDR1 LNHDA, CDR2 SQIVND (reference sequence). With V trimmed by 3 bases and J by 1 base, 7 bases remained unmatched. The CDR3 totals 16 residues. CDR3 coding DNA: TGTGCCAGTAGTATGGGACAGAAACTTGGCACAGATACGCAGTATTTT. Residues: CASSMGQKLGTDTQYF. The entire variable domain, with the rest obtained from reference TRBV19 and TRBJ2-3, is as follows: DGGITQSPKYLFRKEGQNVTLSCEQNLNHDAMYWYRQDPGQGLRLIYYSQIVNDFQKGDIAEGYSVSREKKESFPLTVTSAQKNPTAFYLCASSMGQKLGTDTQYFGPGTRLTVL.

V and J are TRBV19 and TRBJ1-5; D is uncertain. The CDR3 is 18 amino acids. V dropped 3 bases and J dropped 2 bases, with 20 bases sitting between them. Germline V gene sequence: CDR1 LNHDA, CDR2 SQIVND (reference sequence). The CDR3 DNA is TGTGCCAGTAGTATTCGCTCAGGCAGTAAGGTTCGCAATCAGCCCCAGCATTTT. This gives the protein CASSIRSGSKVRNQPQHF.

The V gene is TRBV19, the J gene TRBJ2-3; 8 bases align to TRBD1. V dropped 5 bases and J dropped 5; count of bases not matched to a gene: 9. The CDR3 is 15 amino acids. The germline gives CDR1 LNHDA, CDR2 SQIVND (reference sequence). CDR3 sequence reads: CASSSRTGNLDTQYF. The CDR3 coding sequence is TGTGCCAGTAGTTCCCGGACAGGGAATCTAGATACGCAGTATTTT.

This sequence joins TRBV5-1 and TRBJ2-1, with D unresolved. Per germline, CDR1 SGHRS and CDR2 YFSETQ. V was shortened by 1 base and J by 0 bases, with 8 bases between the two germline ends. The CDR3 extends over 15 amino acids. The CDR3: CASSLTVGSYNEQFF. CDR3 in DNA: TGCGCCAGCAGCTTGACAGTCGGCTCCTACAATGAGCAGTTCTTC.

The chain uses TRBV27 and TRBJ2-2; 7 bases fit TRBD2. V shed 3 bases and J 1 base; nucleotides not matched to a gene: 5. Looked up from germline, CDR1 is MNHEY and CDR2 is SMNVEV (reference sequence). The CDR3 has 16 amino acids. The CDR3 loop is CASSFSGTMNTGELFF. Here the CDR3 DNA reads TGTGCCAGCAGTTTTTCCGGGACTATGAACACCGGGGAGCTGTTTTTT.

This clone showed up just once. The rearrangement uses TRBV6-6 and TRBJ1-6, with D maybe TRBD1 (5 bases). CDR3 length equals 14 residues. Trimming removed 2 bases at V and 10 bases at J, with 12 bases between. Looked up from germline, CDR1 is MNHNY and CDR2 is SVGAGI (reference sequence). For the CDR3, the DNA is TGTGCCAGCAGTTACGCAGGGCAAAGCTCACCCCTCCACTTT. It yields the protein CASSYAGQSSPLHF.

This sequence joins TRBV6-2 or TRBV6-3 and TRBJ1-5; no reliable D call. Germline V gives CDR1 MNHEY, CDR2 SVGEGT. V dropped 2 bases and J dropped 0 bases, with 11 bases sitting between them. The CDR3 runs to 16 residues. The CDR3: CASSYPTRLSNQPQHF. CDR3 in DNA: TGTGCCAGCAGTTACCCGACGCGGCTTAGCAATCAGCCCCAGCATTTT.

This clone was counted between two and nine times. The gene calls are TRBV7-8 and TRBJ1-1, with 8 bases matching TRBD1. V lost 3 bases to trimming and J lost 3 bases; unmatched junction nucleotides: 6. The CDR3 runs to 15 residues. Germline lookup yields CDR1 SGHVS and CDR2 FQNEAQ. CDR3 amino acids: CASSFAMDRDTEAFF. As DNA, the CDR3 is TGTGCCAGCAGCTTCGCCATGGACAGGGACACTGAAGCTTTCTTT.

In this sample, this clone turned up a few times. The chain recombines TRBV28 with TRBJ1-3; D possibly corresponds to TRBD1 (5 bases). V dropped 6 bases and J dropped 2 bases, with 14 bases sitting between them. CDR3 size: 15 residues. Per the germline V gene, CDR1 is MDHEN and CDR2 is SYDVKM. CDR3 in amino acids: CASSTPSGAGNTIYF. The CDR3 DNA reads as TGTGCCAGCAGCACCCCCTCGGGGGCTGGAAACACCATATATTTT.

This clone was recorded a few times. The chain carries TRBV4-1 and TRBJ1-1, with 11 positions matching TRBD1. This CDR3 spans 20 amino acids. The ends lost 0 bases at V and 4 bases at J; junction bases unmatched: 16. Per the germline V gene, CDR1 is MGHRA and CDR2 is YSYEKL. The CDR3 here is CASSQDSRTGGANGGTEAFF. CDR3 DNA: TGCGCCAGCAGCCAAGATAGTAGGACAGGGGGCGCAAATGGGGGCACTGAAGCTTTCTTT.

In nucleotides, the CDR3 is TGTGCCAGTAGTATTCGACAGGGAGGCCAGCCCCAGCATTTT. It encodes CASSIRQGGQPQHF. The rearrangement links TRBV19 to TRBJ1-5; TRBD1 agrees at 7 bases. Trimming removed 3 bases from V and 7 bases from J; junction bases left unmatched: 6. This CDR3 is built from 14 residues. CDR1 and CDR2 from the germline V gene are LNHDA and SQIVND (reference sequence).

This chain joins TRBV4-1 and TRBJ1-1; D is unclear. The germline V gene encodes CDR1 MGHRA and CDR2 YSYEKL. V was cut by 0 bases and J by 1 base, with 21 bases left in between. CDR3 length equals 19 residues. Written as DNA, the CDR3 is TGCGCCAGCAGCCAAGATCCGTCTGCCGGGTCCTTCCCGAACACTGAAGCTTTCTTT. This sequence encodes CASSQDPSAGSFPNTEAFF.

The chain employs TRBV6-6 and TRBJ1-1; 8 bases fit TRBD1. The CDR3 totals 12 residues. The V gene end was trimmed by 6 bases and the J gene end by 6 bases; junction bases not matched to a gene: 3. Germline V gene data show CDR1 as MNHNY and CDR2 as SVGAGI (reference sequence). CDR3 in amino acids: CASSTTGAEAFF. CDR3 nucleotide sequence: TGTGCCAGCAGCACGACAGGGGCTGAAGCTTTCTTT.

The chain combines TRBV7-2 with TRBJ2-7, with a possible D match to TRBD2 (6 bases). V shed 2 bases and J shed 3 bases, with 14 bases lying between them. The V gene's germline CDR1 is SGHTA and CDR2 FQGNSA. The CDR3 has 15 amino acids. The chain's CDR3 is CASSLSGDWVYEQYF. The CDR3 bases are TGTGCCAGCAGCTTATCGGGGGACTGGGTCTACGAGCAGTACTTC.

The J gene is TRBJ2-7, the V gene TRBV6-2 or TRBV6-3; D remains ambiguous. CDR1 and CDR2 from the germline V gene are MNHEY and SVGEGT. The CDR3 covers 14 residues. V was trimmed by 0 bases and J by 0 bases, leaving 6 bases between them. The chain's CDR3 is CASSYSGSSYEQYF. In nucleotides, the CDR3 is TGTGCCAGCAGTTACTCCGGTAGCTCCTACGAGCAGTACTTC.

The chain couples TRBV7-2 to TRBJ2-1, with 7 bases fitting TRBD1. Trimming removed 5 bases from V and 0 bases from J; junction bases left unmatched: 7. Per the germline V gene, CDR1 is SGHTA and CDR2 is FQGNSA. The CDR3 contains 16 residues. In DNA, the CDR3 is TGTGCCAGCAGCCCCAGCAGGGGGAGCTCCTACAATGAGCAGTTCTTC. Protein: CASSPSRGSSYNEQFF.